The 11 T cell receptor beta chains listed next were all sequenced from one sample in a study of blood T cell repertoires in COVID-19. The data were produced by immunoSEQ multiplex PCR, yet TCRdb's version contains in-frame clones alone and is incomplete. The sample contains fewer than 500,000 clones, about 90% of which appear only once. The specimen sequenced was PBMCs or T cells enriched from blood (not recorded which). These TCRs come from a woman between 18 and 30 years old who had recovered from COVID-19.

This chain joins TRBV4-1 and TRBJ2-7; 7 nucleotides match TRBD1. The CDR3 is made up of 19 amino acids. The trim removed 1 base at V and 0 bases at J, leaving 15 bases unmatched. Germline CDR1 and CDR2: MGHRA and YSYEKL. As DNA, the CDR3 is TGCGCCAGCAGCCAAGGTACTCGACAGGGTAGATGGGGCTCCTACGAGCAGTACTTC. It yields the protein CASSQGTRQGRWGSYEQYF.

The CDR3 protein is CAISRQDRNSPLHF. For the CDR3, the DNA is TGTGCCATCAGTCGACAGGACCGCAATTCACCCCTCCACTTT. V usage is TRBV10-3 and J usage is TRBJ1-6; D possibly corresponds to TRBD1 (6 bases). CDR3 size: 14 residues. Deletions cut 5 bases from V and 7 bases from J, with 12 bases between. Germline V lookup: CDR1 ENHRY, CDR2 SYGVKD.

The V gene is TRBV10-1, the J gene TRBJ1-6; D perhaps matches TRBD1 (5 bases). V lost 8 bases, J lost 6 bases, and 17 bases lay in between. CDR1 is WNHNN, CDR2 SYGVQD, per germline (reference sequence). The CDR3 runs 15 residues. The CDR3 here is CASAGGEASNSPLHF. As DNA, the CDR3 is TGCGCCAGCGCCGGGGGAGAGGCTAGTAATTCACCCCTCCACTTT.

The chain employs TRBV6-5 and TRBJ1-2, with a possible D match to TRBD1 (5 bases). CDR3 size: 13 residues. Trimming left V 2 bases short and J 9 bases short, with 13 bases between. Germline assignment: CDR1 MNHEY and CDR2 SVGAGI. The CDR3 sequence is CASSYDPTGRYTF. The CDR3 bases are TGTGCCAGCAGTTACGATCCCACAGGCCGCTACACCTTC.

This chain connects TRBV3-1 (or the pseudogene TRBV3-2) to TRBJ2-5; a possible D gene is TRBD2 (5 bases). Looked up from germline, CDR1 is LGHDT and CDR2 is YNNKEL (reference sequence). Trimming removed 8 bases at V and 0 bases at J, with 10 bases between. The CDR3 has 13 residues. In nucleotides, the CDR3 is TGTGCCAGCTCCTCCGGGGACCAAGAGACCCAGTACTTC. Translation gives CASSSGDQETQYF.

The rearrangement joins TRBV7-9 to TRBJ1-2; tentative D call: TRBD1 (6 bases). Trimming took off 4 bases at V and 5 bases at J, with 17 bases between the two ends. This CDR3 has 15 residues. CDR1 and CDR2 from the germline V gene are SEHNR and FQNEAQ (reference sequence). As DNA, the CDR3 is TGTGCCAGCAGCTCAACCGACAGGTCTAGGTATGGCTACACCTTC. The encoded protein is CASSSTDRSRYGYTF. Using reference TRBV7-9 and TRBJ1-2 for the parts outside the CDR3, the full variable domain is DTGVSQNPRHKITKRGQNVTFRCDPISEHNRLYWYRQTLGQGPEFLTYFQNEAQLEKSRLLSDRFSAERPKGSFSTLEIQRTEQGDSAMYLCASSSTDRSRYGYTFGSGTRLTVV.

The rearrangement joins TRBV28 to TRBJ1-5, with 9 bases fitting TRBD1. The germline gives CDR1 MDHEN, CDR2 SYDVKM. The length of the CDR3 is 18 residues. V trimming: 3 bases; J trimming: 9 bases; junction bases outside the gene matches: 18. As DNA, the CDR3 is TGTGCCAGCAGTTTTCTTGATCCGGGACAGGGTATGAGAAGGCCCCAGCATTTT. It encodes CASSFLDPGQGMRRPQHF.

This clone was detected once. The genes are TRBV6-5 and TRBJ1-4; no reliable D call. The germline V and J ends were trimmed by 7 bases and 7 bases, with 19 bases remaining between them. Germline values: CDR1 MNHEY, CDR2 SVGAGI. The CDR3 is 15 amino acids. The CDR3: CASNDFQEGREKLFF. The CDR3 bases are TGTGCCAGCAACGACTTCCAGGAGGGTCGTGAAAAACTGTTTTTT.

The chain carries TRBV2 and TRBJ1-3; weak D call: TRBD1 (6 bases). Per germline, CDR1 SNHLY and CDR2 FYNNEI. This CDR3 is 15 amino acids long. Trimming stripped 0 bases from V and 0 bases from J, with 6 bases between. Here the CDR3 DNA reads TGTGCCAGCAGTGAAGCGGACAGCTCTGGAAACACCATATATTTT. Its protein product is CASSEADSSGNTIYF.

This clone was recorded only once. CDR3 sequence: CASSATGGEGSNQPQHF. The DNA for the CDR3 is TGTGCCAGCAGTGCTACCGGCGGCGAGGGAAGCAATCAGCCCCAGCATTTT. The chain joins TRBV2 to TRBJ1-5, with D hard to call. Trimming pared 4 bases from V and 1 base from J, leaving 17 bases between. Germline CDR1 reads SNHLY; CDR2 reads FYNNEI. This CDR3 is built from 17 residues.

The rearrangement joins TRBV10-3 to TRBJ1-1; TRBD1 matches 8 bases. This CDR3 comprises 15 residues. Germline V lookup: CDR1 ENHRY, CDR2 SYGVKD. The V gene end was trimmed by 3 bases and the J gene end by 5 bases; junction bases not matched to a gene: 8. The CDR3 is CAISDRTGMGTEAFF. CDR3 nucleotide sequence: TGTGCCATCAGTGACAGGACAGGGATGGGTACTGAAGCTTTCTTT.